This T cell receptor beta chain came from a study of blood T cell repertoires in COVID-19. Study-wide background: Samples came from the United States, Italy and Spain, spanning acute and convalescent COVID-19. PBMCs, B-cell-depleted T cells, or T cells provided the cDNA or gDNA that made up the material.

The method was immunoSEQ multiplex PCR; TCRdb's version includes in-frame clones alone and lacks a portion of them. The table shows 300,000 to 400,000 clones, with roughly 90% occurring only once. Shortly before study entry, within 2 weeks, exposed participants had met a COVID-19 case. The CDR3 spans 13 residues. The ends were cut back, 5 bases at V and 8 bases at J, with 13 bases in the middle. J is TRBJ2-1 and V is TRBV12-3 or TRBV12-4; unclear D gene. Sequenced material: PBMCs or T cells enriched from blood (not recorded which). This sequence originates from a woman aged 25 to 39 who had been exposed to COVID-19. CDR3 protein: CASSPYGGDEQFF. In DNA, the CDR3 is TGTGCCAGCAGTCCATATGGCGGCGATGAGCAGTTCTTC.